This is a list of T cell receptor beta chains from one sample in a study of blood T cells in healthy people across ages. MiXCR, run by TCRdb on the 5' RACE reads, gives a single entry per CDR3 protein. The table shows nearly 1 million distinct CDR3 sequences, with just over 50% occurring only once. Sequences were obtained from blood. The receptors come from a woman aged 60-70 years in good health. CDR3s include the opening cysteine and the closing phenylalanine or tryptophan.

V gene	J gene	CDR3 protein
TRBV20-1	TRBJ2-3	CSAHAVISGTLGPDTQYF
TRBV27	TRBJ2-5	CASSFWGSGSRETQYF
TRBV20-1	TRBJ2-1	CSASGLNNEQFF
TRBV4-1	TRBJ2-7	CASSTTRAKSVYEQYF
TRBV12-3/TRBV12-4	TRBJ2-3	CASSRRTGLRADTQYF
TRBV12-3/TRBV12-4	TRBJ2-1	CASSLWRLAELNEQFF
TRBV9	TRBJ2-7	CASSGLAAYGQYF
TRBV4-1	TRBJ2-1	CASSQTPYNEQFF
TRBV9	TRBJ1-2	CASSWDTGDYGYTF
TRBV7-2	TRBJ1-2	CASSFLKQGIHGYTF
TRBV20-1	TRBJ2-3	CSARASGRPNYPDTQYF
TRBV29-1	TRBJ2-1	CSEQTGGSEQFF